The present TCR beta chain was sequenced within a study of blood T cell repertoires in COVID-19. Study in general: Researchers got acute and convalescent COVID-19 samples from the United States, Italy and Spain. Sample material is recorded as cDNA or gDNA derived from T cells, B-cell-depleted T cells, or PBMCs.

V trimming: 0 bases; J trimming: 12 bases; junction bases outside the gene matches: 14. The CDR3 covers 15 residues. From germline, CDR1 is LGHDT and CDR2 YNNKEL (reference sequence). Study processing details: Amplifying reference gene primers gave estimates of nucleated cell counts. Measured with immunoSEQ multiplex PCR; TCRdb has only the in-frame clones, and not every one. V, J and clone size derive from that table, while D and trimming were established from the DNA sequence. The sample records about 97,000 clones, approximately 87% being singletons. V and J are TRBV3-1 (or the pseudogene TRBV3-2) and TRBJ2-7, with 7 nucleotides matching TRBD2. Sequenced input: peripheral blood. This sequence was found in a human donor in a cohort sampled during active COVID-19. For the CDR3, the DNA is TGTGCCAGCAGCCAAGACTCTTCTGCAGCGGGAAAAAGGTACTTC. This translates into CASSQDSSAAGKRYF.